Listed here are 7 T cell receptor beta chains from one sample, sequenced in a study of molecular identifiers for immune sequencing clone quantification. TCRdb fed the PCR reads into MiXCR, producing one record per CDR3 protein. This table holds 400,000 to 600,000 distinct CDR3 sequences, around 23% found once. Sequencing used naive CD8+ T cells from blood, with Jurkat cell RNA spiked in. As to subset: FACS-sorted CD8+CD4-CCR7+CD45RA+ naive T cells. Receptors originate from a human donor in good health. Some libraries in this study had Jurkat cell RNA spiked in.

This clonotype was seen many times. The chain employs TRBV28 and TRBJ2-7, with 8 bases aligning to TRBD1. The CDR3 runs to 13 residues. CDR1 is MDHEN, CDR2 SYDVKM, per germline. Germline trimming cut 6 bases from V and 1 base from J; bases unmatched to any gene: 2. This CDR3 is CASSNRGSYEQYF. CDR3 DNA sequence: TGTGCCAGCAGCAACAGGGGGTCCTACGAGCAGTACTTC.

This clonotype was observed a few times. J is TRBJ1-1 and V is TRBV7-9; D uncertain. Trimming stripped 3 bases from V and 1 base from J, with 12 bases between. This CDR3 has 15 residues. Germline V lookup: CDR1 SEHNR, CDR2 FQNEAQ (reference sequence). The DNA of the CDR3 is TGTGCCAGCAGCTTCTCGACGGGAACGAACACTGAAGCTTTCTTT. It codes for CASSFSTGTNTEAFF. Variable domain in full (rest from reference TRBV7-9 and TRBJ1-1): DTGVSQNPRHKITKRGQNVTFRCDPISEHNRLYWYRQTLGQGPEFLTYFQNEAQLEKSRLLSDRFSAERPKGSFSTLEIQRTEQGDSAMYLCASSFSTGTNTEAFFGQGTRLTVV.

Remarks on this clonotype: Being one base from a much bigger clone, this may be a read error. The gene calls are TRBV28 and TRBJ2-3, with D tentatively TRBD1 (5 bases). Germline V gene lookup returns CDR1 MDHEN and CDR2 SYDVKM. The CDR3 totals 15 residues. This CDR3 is CASSLSRKGSGTQNF. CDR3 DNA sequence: TGTGCCAGCAGTTTATCACGGAAGGGGTCTGGTACGCAGAATTTT.

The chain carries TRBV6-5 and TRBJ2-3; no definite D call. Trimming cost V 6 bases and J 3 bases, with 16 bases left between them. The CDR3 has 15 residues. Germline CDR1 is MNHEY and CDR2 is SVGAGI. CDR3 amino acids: CASSPDIPSTDTQYF. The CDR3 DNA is TGTGCCAGCAGCCCAGACATTCCAAGTACAGATACGCAGTATTTT.

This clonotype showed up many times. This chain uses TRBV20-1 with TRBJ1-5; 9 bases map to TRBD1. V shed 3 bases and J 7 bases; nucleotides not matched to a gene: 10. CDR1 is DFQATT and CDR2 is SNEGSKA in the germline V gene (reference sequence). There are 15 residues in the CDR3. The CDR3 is CSASTLGTGNQPQHF. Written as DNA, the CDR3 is TGCAGTGCTAGTACACTAGGGACAGGGAACCAGCCCCAGCATTTT.

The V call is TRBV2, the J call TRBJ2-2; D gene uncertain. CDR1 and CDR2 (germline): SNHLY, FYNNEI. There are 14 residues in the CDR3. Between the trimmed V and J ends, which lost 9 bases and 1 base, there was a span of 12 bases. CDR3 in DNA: TGTGCCAGGGCCCATGAGATGAACACCGGGGAGCTGTTTTTT. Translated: CARAHEMNTGELFF.

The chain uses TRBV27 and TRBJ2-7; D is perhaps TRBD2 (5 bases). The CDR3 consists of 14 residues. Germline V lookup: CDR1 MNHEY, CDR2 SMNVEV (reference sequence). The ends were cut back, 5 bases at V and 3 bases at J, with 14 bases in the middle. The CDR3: CASSEAQRHYEQYF. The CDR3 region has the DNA TGTGCCAGCAGTGAGGCGCAGCGGCACTACGAGCAGTACTTC.